Listed here are 18 T cell receptor beta chains from one sample, sequenced in a study of OX40 agonist ivuxolimab in advanced cancers. Clones were read by immunoSEQ multiplex PCR, and TCRdb kept only the in-frame ones, dropping some. Of some 73,000 clones in the sample, roughly 86% were seen once. The specimen comprised CD4+ or CD8+ T cells sorted from blood, sampled in a trial of the OX40 agonist ivuxolimab. These receptors were collected from an adult with an advanced solid tumor such as melanoma, head and neck, liver or kidney cancer.

The V gene is TRBV28, the J gene TRBJ2-7, with TRBD1 matching over 8 bases. Trimming removed 5 bases from V and 1 base from J; junction bases left unmatched: 4. The CDR3 totals 14 residues. CDR1 and CDR2 from the germline V gene are MDHEN and SYDVKM. CDR3 amino acids: CASSPGTGSYEQYF. CDR3 DNA sequence: TGTGCCAGCAGTCCCGGGACAGGTTCCTACGAGCAGTACTTC. The entire variable domain, with the rest obtained from reference TRBV28 and TRBJ2-7, is as follows: DVKVTQSSRYLVKRTGEKVFLECVQDMDHENMFWYRQDPGLGLRLIYFSYDVKMKEKGDIPEGYSVSREKKERFSLILESASTNQTSMYLCASSPGTGSYEQYFGPGTRLTVT.

The V and J genes are TRBV6-6 and TRBJ1-2; 8 bases line up with TRBD1. The CDR3 loop spans 14 amino acids. Trimming took 4 bases from V and 4 from J; bases not matched to a gene: 5. Germline CDR1 and CDR2: MNHNY and SVGAGI (reference sequence). CDR3 coding DNA: TGTGCCAGCAGTTCGACAGGGGATGGCTATGGCTACACCTTC. It specifies CASSSTGDGYGYTF.

The rearrangement joins TRBV2 to TRBJ2-7, with 7 bases fitting TRBD2. The CDR3 is made up of 13 amino acids. The ends lost 7 bases at V and 6 bases at J; junction bases unmatched: 9. Germline assignment: CDR1 SNHLY and CDR2 FYNNEI. CDR3 DNA sequence: TGTGCCAGCAATCTAGGGACTACGGGCGAGCAGTACTTC. It specifies CASNLGTTGEQYF.

V is TRBV7-6 and J is TRBJ1-4, with D possibly TRBD1 on 6 matching bases. Germline lookup yields CDR1 SGHVS and CDR2 FNYEAQ. There are 13 residues in the CDR3. Trimming left V 5 bases short and J 5 bases short, with 9 bases between. DNA for the CDR3: TGTGCCAGCAGCCCCGGACAGAATGAAAAACTGTTTTTT. It specifies CASSPGQNEKLFF.

The rearrangement joins TRBV30 to TRBJ2-4; 12 nucleotides agree with TRBD2. V shed 0 bases and J 15 bases; nucleotides not matched to a gene: 6. CDR3 size: 13 residues. Germline V CDR1 and CDR2: GTSNPN, SVGIG (reference sequence). Here the CDR3 DNA reads TGTGCCTGGAGTGTGCTAGCGGGAGGGCCCTCGTACTTC. Protein product: CAWSVLAGGPSYF. The complete variable domain, with remaining parts taken from reference TRBV30 and TRBJ2-4, reads SQTIHQWPATLVQPVGSPLSLECTVEGTSNPNLYWYRQAAGRGLQLLFYSVGIGQISSEVPQNLSASRPQDRQFILSSKKLLLSDSGFYLCAWSVLAGGPSYFGAGTRLSVL.

This clone has only a few counts. J is TRBJ1-2 and V is TRBV6-5; 7 bases match TRBD1. From germline, CDR1 is MNHEY and CDR2 SVGAGI. With V trimmed by 2 bases and J by 8 bases, 11 bases remained unmatched. The CDR3 is 15 amino acids. The CDR3 coding sequence is TGTGCCAGCAGTTACAGGAGAACAGGGGATAGCGGCTACACCTTC. This codes for CASSYRRTGDSGYTF.

The chain's CDR3 is CATSRKRDVNSPLHF. The CDR3 DNA reads TGTGCCACCAGCAGAAAACGAGATGTGAATTCACCCCTCCACTTT. J is TRBJ1-6 and V is TRBV15; the D is unclear. Germline V gives CDR1 LNHNV, CDR2 YYDKDF (reference sequence). This CDR3 region has 15 residues. The V end was cut by 2 bases, the J end by 7 bases, with 12 bases between.

This clone was observed once. This chain connects TRBV9 to TRBJ2-2; possible D gene TRBD1, 6 bases. This CDR3 comprises 15 residues. Germline V gene sequence: CDR1 SGDLS, CDR2 YYNGEE. V was trimmed by 3 bases and J by 5 bases, leaving 14 bases between them. The CDR3 region has the DNA TGTGCCAGCAGCGGTCGGACAGAACAAACCGGGGAGCTGTTTTTT. It specifies CASSGRTEQTGELFF.

This chain uses TRBV2 with TRBJ1-5; D remains unclear. Germline lookup yields CDR1 SNHLY and CDR2 FYNNEI. Trimming left V 7 bases short and J 7 bases short, with 17 bases between. This CDR3 comprises 14 residues. The CDR3 loop is CASTQAGIGQPQHF. CDR3 nucleotide sequence: TGTGCCAGCACGCAGGCAGGTATAGGACAGCCCCAGCATTTT.

This clone showed up just once. The gene calls are TRBV5-8 and TRBJ2-4, with D unresolved. Trimming cost V 4 bases and J 1 base, with 18 bases left between them. The CDR3 is 17 amino acids. Germline CDR1 SGHTS, CDR2 YDEGEE. The CDR3 region has the DNA TGTGCCAGCAGCAACCGAATAAGTGCGAGTGCCAAAAACATTCAGTACTTC. As protein: CASSNRISASAKNIQYF.

V is TRBV28 and J is TRBJ1-5; TRBD1 matches 8 bases. CDR1 is MDHEN and CDR2 is SYDVKM in the germline V gene. V lost 6 bases, J lost 7 bases, and 5 bases stayed unmatched. The CDR3 spans 13 residues. CDR3: CASSGQGGQPQHF. DNA of the CDR3: TGTGCCAGCAGCGGACAGGGCGGGCAGCCCCAGCATTTT.

The chain couples TRBV7-3 to TRBJ2-7, with D hard to call. The CDR3 sequence is 16 residues long. Trimming took off 1 base at V and 0 bases at J, with 13 bases between the two ends. Germline CDR1 and CDR2: SGHTA and FQGTGA. CDR3 amino acids: CASSLMGYPSSYEQYF. The CDR3 bases are TGTGCCAGCAGCTTAATGGGTTACCCGAGCTCCTACGAGCAGTACTTC. The full variable domain, in which reference TRBV7-3 and TRBJ2-7 provide the parts outside the CDR3, is GAGVSQTPSNKVTEKGKYVELRCDPISGHTALYWYRQSLGQGPEFLIYFQGTGAADDSGLPNDRFFAVRPEGSVSTLKIQRTERGDSAVYLCASSLMGYPSSYEQYFGPGTRLTVT.

The chain uses TRBV11-2 and TRBJ1-1; TRBD1 agrees at 9 bases. The CDR3 runs to 14 residues. In germline, CDR1 is SGHAT, CDR2 FQNNGV. The V and J ends lost 5 bases and 6 bases, in that order; junction bases with no gene match: 7. The CDR3 spells CASSPWTGEPEAFF. CDR3 nucleotides: TGTGCCAGCAGCCCCTGGACAGGGGAACCTGAAGCTTTCTTT.

The chain couples TRBV14 to TRBJ1-1; D is perhaps TRBD1 (6 bases). There are 15 residues in the CDR3. The V gene lost 4 bases and the J gene lost 5 bases, with 17 bases spanning the gap. CDR1 SGHDN and CDR2 FVKESK come from the germline V gene. The CDR3 is CASSPLLGAFTEAFF. The CDR3, as DNA: TGTGCCAGCAGCCCCCTTTTGGGGGCCTTTACTGAAGCTTTCTTT.

V usage is TRBV11-2 and J usage is TRBJ2-7; 12 positions agree with TRBD1. Unmatched junction bases numbered 9, after V lost 6 bases and J lost 6 bases. The CDR3 is 15 residues long. CDR1 and CDR2 from the germline V gene are SGHAT and FQNNGV. CDR3 loop: CASRTPGQGAVEQYF. The DNA of the CDR3 is TGTGCCAGCAGAACGCCGGGACAGGGGGCGGTCGAGCAGTACTTC.

The V gene is TRBV11-2, the J gene TRBJ1-1, with D possibly matching TRBD1 (6 bases). Trimming removed 6 bases at V and 0 bases at J, with 14 bases between. Germline V gene data show CDR1 as SGHAT and CDR2 as FQNNGV. The CDR3 is 15 residues long. The CDR3 sequence is CASSFNGQMNTEAFF. DNA of the CDR3: TGTGCCAGCAGTTTTAACGGACAGATGAACACTGAAGCTTTCTTT.

The chain combines TRBV7-9 with TRBJ1-4; D is perhaps TRBD1 (5 bases). Germline CDR1 and CDR2: SEHNR and FQNEAQ (reference sequence). The CDR3 runs 14 residues. V lost 5 bases to trimming and J lost 3 bases, with 10 bases between them. The CDR3 nucleotides are TGTGCCAGCAGCACCGGGACGTCTAATGAAAAACTGTTTTTT. Translation gives CASSTGTSNEKLFF. The full variable domain, rest sourced from reference TRBV7-9 and TRBJ1-4, is DTGVSQNPRHKITKRGQNVTFRCDPISEHNRLYWYRQTLGQGPEFLTYFQNEAQLEKSRLLSDRFSAERPKGSFSTLEIQRTEQGDSAMYLCASSTGTSNEKLFFGSGTQLSVL.

V is TRBV10-3 and J is TRBJ2-7; TRBD1 matches 7 bases. CDR3 length: 13 amino acids. Germline V gives CDR1 ENHRY, CDR2 SYGVKD. V shed 6 bases, J shed 3 bases, and the junction held 5 bases outside the gene matches. In DNA, the CDR3 is TGTGCCATCAGAGGGGGACAGTTCTACGAGCAGTACTTC. It translates to CAIRGGQFYEQYF.